This T cell receptor (beta chain) was sequenced in a study of cytomegalovirus exposure and HLA in healthy donors. Points from the study as a whole: Presence/absence analyses supposed approximately even sequencing depth among donors. Most TCR sequences proved rare, with some public TCRs found in many donors. A later analysis linked a missense variant in DCLRE1C to the trimming of TCR beta V and J genes. Earlier findings revealed that most TCR beta V segments proved productive either about 90% or about 30% of the time.

This PCR relied on a set of 60 Vbeta primers and 13 Jbeta primers. The table came from immunoSEQ multiplex PCR; TCRdb's copy has only in-frame clones and leaves some out. The sample lists some 140,000 clones, around 87% occurring once. The CDR3 contains 14 residues. Per germline, CDR1 ENHRY and CDR2 SYGVKD. Worth noting for this clone: Its antigen is not known.

The chain couples TRBV10-3 to TRBJ2-5; 8 bases fit TRBD1. The J call may be wrong; the DNA end is better matched by TRBJ2-7. Sequenced: PBMCs. The receptor was isolated from a woman in her 30s in good health and CMV-seronegative. CDR3: CATAPGQAAYEQYF. CDR3 bases: TGTGCCACCGCTCCGGGACAGGCCGCCTACGAGCAGTACTTC.